The source of this T cell receptor beta chain is a study of blood T cell repertoires in COVID-19. Turning to the study itself: Sites across the United States, Italy and Spain contributed samples from acute and convalescent COVID-19. Nucleic acid was either cDNA or gDNA, and it came from T cells, B-cell-depleted T cells, or PBMCs.

Per germline, CDR1 ENHRY and CDR2 SYGVKD. V dropped 0 bases and J dropped 3 bases, with 11 bases sitting between them. The CDR3 covers 16 residues. Assay used: immunoSEQ multiplex PCR; TCRdb lists only in-frame clones, some missing. The sample holds about 670,000 clones, more than 80% seen once. The receptor was derived from a woman between 18 and 29 years old with acute or convalescent COVID-19. Specimen: peripheral blood. The chain couples TRBV10-3 to TRBJ2-2, with D perhaps matching TRBD1 (6 bases). CDR3 sequence: CAISESGAGYTGELFF. CDR3 DNA: TGTGCCATCAGTGAGTCGGGGGCAGGATACACCGGGGAGCTGTTTTTT.